This TCR beta chain was recovered during a study of T cells in Graves' hyperthyroidism and ophthalmopathy. Findings of the study overall: In blood, most of the thyroid clonotypes expanded above 0.001 were also present. In validation, the model predicted ophthalmopathy. These predictions came a median about 6.5 months before onset.

The sample holds many counts of this clonotype. Its antigen is not known. TCR beta CDR3 regions were amplified from RNA transcripts. TCR CDR3 regions were first amplified by RT-PCR with HTBI primers. Using its own MiXCR run on the multiplex PCR reads, TCRdb lists one record per CDR3 protein. The profile shows fewer than 650,000 distinct CDR3 sequences, approximately 15% of them singletons. CDR1 SGHTA and CDR2 FQGNSA come from the germline V gene. V lost 1 base and J lost 1, with 10 bases in between. This CDR3 region has 15 residues. No progression to ophthalmopathy during 18 months of follow-up defined stable disease.

This TCR came from a woman in her 40s with Graves' hyperthyroidism. V gene TRBV7-2 combines with J gene TRBJ2-5, with a tentative D call TRBD2 (5 bases). The source material was blood. The CDR3 nucleotides read TGTGCCAGCAGCTTAGGACGGGGAAGCCAAGAGACCCAGTACTTC. This encodes CASSLGRGSQETQYF.